A selection of T cell receptor beta chains follows, all from one sample in a study of blood T cell repertoires in COVID-19. Sequencing was performed with immunoSEQ multiplex PCR; in TCRdb, only in-frame clones are kept and a portion is missing. The data show 170,000 or so clones, around 73% seen once. Sequences were obtained from PBMCs or T cells enriched from blood (not recorded which). The source is a woman between 45 and 65 years old who had recovered from COVID-19. The CDR3 runs from the conserved cysteine through the conserved F or W. D genes are given only for firm matches. The size field is filled for only some rows; it gives once, few, many or a size class.

NA,NA,TRBJ2-2,TRBV10-3,TGTGCCATCAGTGAGACTAGCCCGAACACCGGGGAGCTGTTTTTT,CAISETSPNTGELFF
NA,NA,TRBJ1-1,TRBV18,TGTGCCAGCTCGTCCAAGGGAGGGGTCGACACTGAAGCTTTCTTT,CASSSKGGVDTEAFF
NA,TRBD1,TRBJ1-1,TRBV10-3,TGTGCCATCAATAACATCGGGACAGCGAACACTGAAGCTTTCTTT,CAINNIGTANTEAFF
NA,NA,TRBJ1-1,TRBV28,TGTGCCAGTGGGAGGACTGAAGCTTTCTTT,CASGRTEAFF
NA,NA,TRBJ1-2,TRBV12-5,TGTGCTAGTGCCCCGTCCGGGGGGGGCTATGGCTACACCTTC,CASAPSGGGYGYTF
NA,TRBD1,TRBJ1-2,TRBV11-2,TGTGCCAGCAGCCCAGACCTGGGACAGTACTACACCTTC,CASSPDLGQYYTF
NA,TRBD2,TRBJ2-1,TRBV18,TGTGCCAGCTCACCACGATTCCCCCAAGCGGGAGTGAATGTGAATGAGCAGTTCTTC,CASSPRFPQAGVNVNEQFF
NA,TRBD2,TRBJ2-1,TRBV5-1,TGCGCCAGCAGCCTTCGGACTAGCGGCTACAATGAGCAGTTCTTC,CASSLRTSGYNEQFF
NA,NA,TRBJ1-2,TRBV4-3,TGCGCCAGCAGCCAAGATCATGGGGCAGGCCTATATGGCTACACCTTC,CASSQDHGAGLYGYTF
NA,NA,TRBJ2-1,TRBV27,TGTGCCAGCAGAGACGTAGGGGCGAATGAGCAGTTCTTC,CASRDVGANEQFF
NA,TRBD2,TRBJ2-1,TRBV5-1,TGCGCCAGCAGCTTGGAACGGTCTAGCGGGAGCGATGAGCAGTTCTTC,CASSLERSSGSDEQFF
NA,NA,TRBJ2-7,TRBV29-1,TGCAGCGTGGTAGGCAGGCGCGACGAGCAGTACTTC,CSVVGRRDEQYF
NA,TRBD2,TRBJ2-1,TRBV28,TGTGCCAGCAGTGCTAGCGGGAGGGGGTCCTACAATGAGCAGTTCTTC,CASSASGRGSYNEQFF
NA,TRBD1,TRBJ1-4,TRBV7-8,TGTGCCAGCAGCTTAGCTCAGGGGGTGCTGTTTTTT,CASSLAQGVLFF
few,NA,TRBJ2-2,TRBV5-1,TGCGCCAGCAGAGGGGGGAACACCGGGGAGCTGTTTTTT,CASRGGNTGELFF
NA,TRBD2,TRBJ2-7,TRBV5-8,TGTGCCAGCAGCCAAACTAGCGGGCCCTCCTACGAGCAGTACTTC,CASSQTSGPSYEQYF
few,NA,TRBJ2-2,TRBV28,TGTGCCAGCTGTTCGTTGGGAGAGTACACCGGGGAGCTGTTTTTT,CASCSLGEYTGELFF
once,NA,TRBJ2-7,TRBV21-1,TGTGCCAGCAGCAAAGTCGCGCCAAGCGGGGGAACCTACGAGCAGTACTTC,CASSKVAPSGGTYEQYF
NA,NA,TRBJ1-4,TRBV6-2/TRBV6-3,TGTGCCAGCAGCTTCGGACAGTCAACTAATGAAAAACTGTTTTTT,CASSFGQSTNEKLFF
NA,NA,TRBJ2-5,TRBV5-1,TGCGCCAGCAGCCCAGGAACGAGGACACCTTACCAAGAGACCCAGTACTTC,CASSPGTRTPYQETQYF
NA,TRBD2,TRBJ2-1,TRBV10-3,TGTGCCATCAGGGCTAGCGGGAGCTCCTACAATGAGCAGTTCTTC,CAIRASGSSYNEQFF
NA,NA,TRBJ2-2,TRBV11-2,TGTGCCAGCAGCTTTTCCGGGATCGAAGCCGGGGAGCTGTTTTTT,CASSFSGIEAGELFF
NA,TRBD2,TRBJ2-1,TRBV12-5,TGTGCTAGTGGTTTGAAGGTAGCGGGAGCCTTTGAGCAGTTCTTC,CASGLKVAGAFEQFF